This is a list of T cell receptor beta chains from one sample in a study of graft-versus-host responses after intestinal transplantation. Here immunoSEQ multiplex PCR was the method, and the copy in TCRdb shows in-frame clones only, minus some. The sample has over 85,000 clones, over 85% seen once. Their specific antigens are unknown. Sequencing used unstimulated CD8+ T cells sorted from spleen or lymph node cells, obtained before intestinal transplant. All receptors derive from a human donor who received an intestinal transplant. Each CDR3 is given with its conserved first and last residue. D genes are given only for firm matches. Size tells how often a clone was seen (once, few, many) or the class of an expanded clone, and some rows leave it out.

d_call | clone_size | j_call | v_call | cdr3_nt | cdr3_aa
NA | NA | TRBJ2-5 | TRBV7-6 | TGTGCCAGCAGCTTAGTCGACAGCCCCCAAGAGACCCAGTACTTC | CASSLVDSPQETQYF
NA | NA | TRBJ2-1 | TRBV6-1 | TGTGCCAGCAGTGTTTCCTCCCTACTAGGTTACAATGAGCAGTTCTTC | CASSVSSLLGYNEQFF
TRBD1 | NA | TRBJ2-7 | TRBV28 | TGTGCCAGCAGTTTACAGGGGGCCTACGAGCAGTACTTC | CASSLQGAYEQYF
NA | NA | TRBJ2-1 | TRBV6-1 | TGTGCCAGCAGTGTCGTCTCCTACAATGAGCAGTTCTTC | CASSVVSYNEQFF
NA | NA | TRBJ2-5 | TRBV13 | TGTGCCAGCAGCTTAGGGGTTGGGGGCCAGCAACAAGAGACCCAGTACTTC | CASSLGVGGQQQETQYF
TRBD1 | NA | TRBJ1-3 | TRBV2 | TGTGCCAGCGGGGCAGGGGGCTTCTCTGGAAACACCATATATTTT | CASGAGGFSGNTIYF
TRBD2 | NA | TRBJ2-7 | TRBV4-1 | TGCGCCAGCAGCCACGTAGCGGGAGGGCAAGGCTACGAGCAGTACTTC | CASSHVAGGQGYEQYF
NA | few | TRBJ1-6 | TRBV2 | TGTGCCAGCTCTCTGGGAGGTAATTCACCCCTCCACTTT | CASSLGGNSPLHF
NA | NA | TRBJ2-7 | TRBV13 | TGTGCCAGCAGCTTAGTTGCCGGGCTAGCCCCCTACGAGCAGTACTTC | CASSLVAGLAPYEQYF
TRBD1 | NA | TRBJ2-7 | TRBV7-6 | TGTGCCAGCAGCTTAACAGGGGACGAGCAGTACTTC | CASSLTGDEQYF
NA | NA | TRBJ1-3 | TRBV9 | TGTGCCAGCAGCGGGGGGGGACGGACCTCTGGAAACACCATATATTTT | CASSGGGRTSGNTIYF
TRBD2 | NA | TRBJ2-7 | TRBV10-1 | TGCGCCAGCCAGGCTAGCGGGAGTTCCTACGAGCAGTACTTC | CASQASGSSYEQYF
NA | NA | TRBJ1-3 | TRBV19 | TGTGCCAGTACCAAGGACGGGGTAGACACCATATATTTT | CASTKDGVDTIYF
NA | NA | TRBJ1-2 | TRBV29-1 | TGCAGCGTTCCCATTAACTATGGCTACACCTTC | CSVPINYGYTF
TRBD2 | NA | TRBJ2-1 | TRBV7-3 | TGTGCCAGCAGCTTAGGGAGGGGTTCCTACAATGAGCAGTTCTTC | CASSLGRGSYNEQFF
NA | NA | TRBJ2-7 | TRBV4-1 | TGCGCCAGCAGCCAAGGCGGCAGGGTGGACGAGCAGTACTTC | CASSQGGRVDEQYF
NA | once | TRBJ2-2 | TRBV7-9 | TGTGCCGCCCACTTAAGGGGGTCGAACACCGGGGAGCTGTTTTTT | CAAHLRGSNTGELFF
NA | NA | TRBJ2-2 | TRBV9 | TGTGCCAGCAGCCCCGACGGGACTCCAAACACCGGGGAGCTGTTTTTT | CASSPDGTPNTGELFF
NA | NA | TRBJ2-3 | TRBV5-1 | TGCGCCAGCAGCTTGGCAGGGGCGGCGACAGATACGCAGTATTTT | CASSLAGAATDTQYF
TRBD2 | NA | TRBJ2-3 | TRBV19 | TGTGCCAGTAGTATGCGGGAGTCGATTGGGGGCACAGATACGCAGTATTTT | CASSMRESIGGTDTQYF
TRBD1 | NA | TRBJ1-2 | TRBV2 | TGTGCCAGCAGTGAAGCGGGACAGAACCTTAACTATGGCTACACCTTC | CASSEAGQNLNYGYTF
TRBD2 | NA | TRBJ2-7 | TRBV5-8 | TGTGCCAGCAGCTTAGGACTAGCGGAGGTCTACGAGCAGTACTTC | CASSLGLAEVYEQYF
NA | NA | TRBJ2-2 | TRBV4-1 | TGCGCCAGCAGCCAACAGGCCAGCTTGTGGTCCGGGGAGCTGTTTTTT | CASSQQASLWSGELFF
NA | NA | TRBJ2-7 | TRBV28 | TGTGCCAGCAGTGGGGAGTACGAGCAGTACTTC | CASSGEYEQYF
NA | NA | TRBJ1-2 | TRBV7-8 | TGTGCCAGCAGCTTAGGAGGTTTCATGAATGGCTACACCTTC | CASSLGGFMNGYTF
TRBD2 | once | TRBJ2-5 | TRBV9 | TGTGCCAGCAGCAATAGCGGGGGGGCCATAGAGACCCAGTACTTC | CASSNSGGAIETQYF
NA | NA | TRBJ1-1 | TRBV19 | TGTGCCAGTAGTATAAGCCAGGGACACGCCGACGGAAGGGCTTTCTTT | CASSISQGHADGRAFF
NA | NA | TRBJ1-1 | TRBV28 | TGTGCCAGCAGTTCATTCGGGGGGAACACTGAAGCTTTCTTT | CASSSFGGNTEAFF
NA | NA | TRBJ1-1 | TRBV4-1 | TGCGCCAGCACCCCCACAGCCATGAACACTGAAGCTTTCTTT | CASTPTAMNTEAFF
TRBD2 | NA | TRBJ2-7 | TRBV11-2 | TGTGCCAGCAGCTTAGTAGCTGGTGGGGGGAGGGGCGAGCAGTACTTC | CASSLVAGGGRGEQYF
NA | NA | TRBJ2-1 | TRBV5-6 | TGTGCCAGCAGCTGGGGGGTGGGAGACTACAATGAGCAGTTCTTC | CASSWGVGDYNEQFF
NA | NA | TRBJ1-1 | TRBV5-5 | TGTGCCAGCAGCCTCCCCGGGTCTTCGAACACTGAAGCTTTCTTT | CASSLPGSSNTEAFF
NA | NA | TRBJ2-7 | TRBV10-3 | TGTGCCAACTCCAGGTCGTCGTCCTACGAGCAGTACTTC | CANSRSSSYEQYF
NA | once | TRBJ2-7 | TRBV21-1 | TGTGCCAGCAGCAACAGGGACAGGGGGATATGCGAGCAGTACTTC | CASSNRDRGICEQYF